The 30 T cell receptor beta chains presented below share a single source sample, sequenced in a study of identical twins. TCRdb re-derived calls from the 5' RACE reads in MiXCR, one entry per CDR3 protein. This sample carries fewer than 250,000 distinct CDR3 sequences, roughly 9.4% of them seen once, and the ten largest clones take 4.5% to 5.5%. Sequenced sample: memory (CD45RO+) T cells sorted from blood. The receptor source for this set is a woman in her late teens or twenties in good health.

This clonotype was counted between two and nine times. The chain has TRBV2 and TRBJ2-7; no clear D. This CDR3 spans 13 amino acids. Germline CDR1 reads SNHLY; CDR2 reads FYNNEI. Trimming left V 10 bases short and J 1 base short, with 14 bases between. CDR3 nucleotides: TGTGCCACCGTAGGACGTCAATCCTACGAGCAGTACTTC. Protein product: CATVGRQSYEQYF. Drawing the rest from reference TRBV2 and TRBJ2-7, the complete variable domain is EPEVTQTPSHQVTQMGQEVILRCVPISNHLYFYWYRQILGQKVEFLVSFYNNEISEKSEIFDDQFSVERPDGSNFTLKIRSTKLEDSAMYFCATVGRQSYEQYFGPGTRLTVT.

This clonotype was observed at least ten times. This chain uses TRBV5-1 with TRBJ2-1; D might be TRBD2 (6 bases). Germline V lookup: CDR1 SGHRS, CDR2 YFSETQ. The CDR3 runs 18 residues. V gave up 1 base and J gave up 0 bases, with 17 bases separating them. Written as DNA, the CDR3 is TGCGCCAGCAGCTTGTTGGACTACGCCGTTAGCTCCTACAATGAGCAGTTCTTC. As protein: CASSLLDYAVSSYNEQFF.

This clonotype showed up many times. The CDR3 DNA reads TGCGCCAGCAGCTTGGCCGGCAGGTTCTTTTTGGGCACTGAAGCTTTCTTT. Translation gives CASSLAGRFFLGTEAFF. The rearrangement joins TRBV5-1 to TRBJ1-1, with D uncertain. The germline V gene has CDR1 SGHRS and CDR2 YFSETQ. V was shortened by 0 bases and J by 4 bases, with 19 bases between the two germline ends. CDR3 length equals 17 residues.

The table lists this clonotype with a few counts. V usage is TRBV2 and J usage is TRBJ2-3; maybe TRBD2 (6 bases). V dropped 8 bases and J dropped 7 bases, with 13 bases sitting between them. In germline, CDR1 is SNHLY, CDR2 FYNNEI. CDR3 length equals 12 residues. CDR3 loop: CASGTAEYTQYF. CDR3 DNA: TGTGCCAGCGGGACTGCCGAGTATACGCAGTATTTT.

V is TRBV11-2 and J is TRBJ1-4, with D maybe TRBD1 (5 bases). Germline-derived CDR1 and CDR2 are SGHAT and FQNNGV. CDR3 length equals 13 residues. V was cut by 7 bases and J by 7 bases, with 13 bases left in between. The CDR3 coding sequence is TGTGCCAGCAACCGGGGGGGTACTGAAAAACTGTTTTTT. This encodes CASNRGGTEKLFF.

A word on this clonotype: Germline is not matched at one junction end, which may reflect a read error. V is TRBV20-1 and J is TRBJ2-7; D is perhaps TRBD2 (5 bases). This CDR3 contains 12 residues. CDR1 is DFQATT and CDR2 is SNEGSKA in the germline V gene (reference sequence). CDR3 in amino acids: CSARDRTYGQYF. The CDR3 DNA follows: TGCAGTGCTAGAGACAGGACTTACGGGCAGTACTTC.

This clonotype has just a few counts. The chain couples TRBV5-4 to TRBJ2-3, with 11 bases fitting TRBD2. The germline gives CDR1 SGHNT, CDR2 YYREEE (reference sequence). This CDR3 is built from 15 residues. V trimming: 2 bases; J trimming: 4 bases; junction bases outside the gene matches: 3. Written as DNA, the CDR3 is TGTGCCAGCAGCTTCCCACTAGCGGGGGCAGATACGCAGTATTTT. Its translation is CASSFPLAGADTQYF. Variable domain in full (rest from reference TRBV5-4 and TRBJ2-3): ETGVTQSPTHLIKTRGQQVTLRCSSQSGHNTVSWYQQALGQGPQFIFQYYREEENGRGNFPPRFSGLQFPNYSSELNVNALELDDSALYLCASSFPLAGADTQYFGPGTRLTVL.

The chain employs TRBV5-1 and TRBJ2-7; 8 bases are shared with TRBD2. V lost 4 bases and J lost 4; bases outside the gene matches: 7. CDR3 length equals 14 residues. Germline V lookup: CDR1 SGHRS, CDR2 YFSETQ. The CDR3 protein is CASSGGGRPYEQYF. In DNA form, the CDR3 reads TGCGCCAGCAGCGGGGGCGGGAGGCCTTACGAGCAGTACTTC.

The sample holds many counts of this clonotype. The chain has TRBV5-1 and TRBJ2-7, with no clear D. CDR1 is SGHRS, CDR2 YFSETQ, per germline. The V gene lost 2 bases and the J gene lost 4 bases, with 7 bases spanning the gap. The CDR3 runs to 12 residues. The CDR3 nucleotides read TGCGCCAGCAGCTTAAGCCGTTACGAGCAGTACTTC. This sequence encodes CASSLSRYEQYF. The complete variable domain, with remaining parts taken from reference TRBV5-1 and TRBJ2-7, reads KAGVTQTPRYLIKTRGQQVTLSCSPISGHRSVSWYQQTPGQGLQFLFEYFSETQRNKGNFPGRFSGRQFSNSRSEMNVSTLELGDSALYLCASSLSRYEQYFGPGTRLTVT.

The genes are TRBV6-2 or TRBV6-3 and TRBJ2-1; 8 bases match TRBD2. V lost 2 bases, J lost 10 bases, and 1 base stayed unmatched. This CDR3 is 12 amino acids long. In germline, CDR1 is MNHEY, CDR2 SVGEGT. The CDR3 is CASSYRGREQFF. The CDR3 DNA follows: TGTGCCAGCAGTTACCGCGGGAGGGAGCAGTTCTTC.

At least ten counts were recorded for this clonotype. V gene TRBV29-1 combines with J gene TRBJ1-5; D is undetermined. With 3 bases removed from V and 0 bases from J, the gap between germline ends came to 6 bases. CDR1 and CDR2 from the germline V gene are SQVTM and ANQGSEA. The CDR3 length is 13 residues. CDR3 loop: CSVEENSNQPQHF. The CDR3 DNA follows: TGCAGCGTTGAGGAGAATAGCAATCAGCCCCAGCATTTT. Based on the CDR3 plus reference TRBV29-1 and TRBJ1-5, the full variable domain is SAVISQKPSRDICQRGTSLTIQCQVDSQVTMMFWYRQQPGQSLTLIATANQGSEATYESGFVIDKFPISRPNLTFSTLTVSNMSPEDSSIYLCSVEENSNQPQHFGDGTRLSIL.

This clonotype was seen once. The V gene is TRBV29-1, the J gene TRBJ1-5, with D possibly being TRBD1 (5 bases). Germline assignment: CDR1 SQVTM and CDR2 ANQGSEA. Trimming left V 4 bases short and J 1 base short, with 11 bases between. This CDR3 spans 14 amino acids. DNA for the CDR3: TGCAGCGTTGGAGAAGCAGGGAGCAATCAGCCCCAGCATTTT. This translates into CSVGEAGSNQPQHF. The full variable domain, with the rest looked up from reference TRBV29-1 and TRBJ1-5, is SAVISQKPSRDICQRGTSLTIQCQVDSQVTMMFWYRQQPGQSLTLIATANQGSEATYESGFVIDKFPISRPNLTFSTLTVSNMSPEDSSIYLCSVGEAGSNQPQHFGDGTRLSIL.

The V and J genes are TRBV5-1 and TRBJ2-1; unclear D gene. Deletions cut 2 bases from V and 10 bases from J, with 7 bases between. Germline CDR1 reads SGHRS; CDR2 reads YFSETQ. The CDR3 extends over 11 amino acids. The CDR3, as DNA: TGCGCCAGCAGCTTTGGGTCAGAGCAGTTCTTC. It translates to CASSFGSEQFF.

The chain links TRBV27 to TRBJ2-5, with TRBD2 matching 7 bases. This CDR3 has 15 amino acids. Germline CDR1 and CDR2: MNHEY and SMNVEV (reference sequence). Unmatched junction bases numbered 8, after V lost 3 bases and J lost 4 bases. The CDR3 spells CASSLGEGRGETQYF. DNA for the CDR3: TGTGCCAGCAGTTTGGGGGAGGGTAGGGGAGAGACCCAGTACTTC.

The V call is TRBV7-2, the J call TRBJ2-7; TRBD1 agrees at 7 bases. This CDR3 comprises 13 residues. V shed 5 bases and J 6 bases; nucleotides not matched to a gene: 7. The germline gives CDR1 SGHTA, CDR2 FQGNSA. Here the CDR3 DNA reads TGTGCCAGCAGCCCGGGGACAGCTACCGAGCAGTACTTC. It yields the protein CASSPGTATEQYF. Full variable domain (outside the CDR3, taken from reference TRBV7-2 and TRBJ2-7): GAGVSQSPSNKVTEKGKDVELRCDPISGHTALYWYRQSLGQGLEFLIYFQGNSAPDKSGLPSDRFSAERTGGSVSTLTIQRTQQEDSAVYLCASSPGTATEQYFGPGTRLTVT.

V is TRBV15 and J is TRBJ2-5; 7 bases are shared with TRBD1. Germline-derived CDR1 and CDR2 are LNHNV and YYDKDF (reference sequence). Losses at the gene ends were 3 bases for V and 4 bases for J; bases not matched to a gene: 8. The CDR3 contains 15 residues. The CDR3 loop reads CATSRGQRYGETQYF. DNA for the CDR3: TGTGCCACCAGCAGGGGACAGAGATACGGAGAGACCCAGTACTTC.

This chain connects TRBV25-1 to TRBJ1-2; D is unresolved. V lost 2 bases to trimming and J lost 1 base, with 5 bases between them. Germline V gene lookup returns CDR1 MGHDK and CDR2 SYGVNS. This CDR3 contains 13 residues. DNA for the CDR3: TGTGCCAGCAGTGAACGGGGTAACTATGGCTACACCTTC. Amino acid sequence: CASSERGNYGYTF.

This clonotype has more than one count but fewer than ten. As DNA, the CDR3 is TGTGCCAGCAGCGTAGATCCCGGGACCACCTACGAGCAGTACTTC. This gives the protein CASSVDPGTTYEQYF. The chain uses TRBV9 and TRBJ2-7; D possibly uses TRBD1 or TRBD2 (5 bases each). Trimming took off 0 bases at V and 2 bases at J, with 12 bases between the two ends. CDR1 and CDR2 from the germline V gene are SGDLS and YYNGEE. This CDR3 contains 15 residues.

The rearrangement uses TRBV5-6 and TRBJ2-7, with D tentatively TRBD2 (6 bases). Germline V gives CDR1 SGHDT, CDR2 YYEEEE. Trimming took off 4 bases at V and 3 bases at J, with 14 bases between the two ends. CDR3 length: 14 residues. CDR3 bases: TGTGCCAGCAGCCTCGGGACTTCTATCTACGAGCAGTACTTC. Protein sequence: CASSLGTSIYEQYF.

A few counts support this clonotype. This chain joins TRBV5-6 and TRBJ2-7; weak D call: TRBD2 (6 bases). Trimming removed 1 base at V and 6 bases at J, with 17 bases between. Germline V gene data show CDR1 as SGHDT and CDR2 as YYEEEE. The CDR3 runs to 15 residues. CDR3 bases: TGTGCCAGCAGCTTGACGGGGGACGCAAGATTCGAGCAGTACTTC. Translated, it gives CASSLTGDARFEQYF.

This clonotype came up many times. The chain couples TRBV3-1 to TRBJ1-2; maybe TRBD1 (6 bases). Germline V gives CDR1 LGHDT, CDR2 YNNKEL (reference sequence). The CDR3 runs to 11 residues. The ends were cut back, 8 bases at V and 6 bases at J, with 10 bases in the middle. The CDR3 DNA reads as TGTGCCAGCGGGTACAGGGATGGCTACACCTTC. Residues: CASGYRDGYTF. Supplemented by reference TRBV3-1 and TRBJ1-2, the full variable domain reads DTAVSQTPKYLVTQMGNDKSIKCEQNLGHDTMYWYKQDSKKFLKIMFSYNNKELIINETVPNRFSPKSPDKAHLNLHINSLELGDSAVYFCASGYRDGYTFGSGTRLTVV.

This clonotype was recorded at least ten times. The genes are TRBV3-1 and TRBJ2-2; no clear D gene. The CDR3 loop spans 15 amino acids. The V end lost 4 bases, the J end lost 8 bases, and 17 bases lay between the germline ends. The germline gives CDR1 LGHDT, CDR2 YNNKEL (reference sequence). The CDR3 here is CASSPRASTEGELFF. The DNA for the CDR3 is TGTGCCAGCAGCCCCCGGGCCTCAACGGAGGGGGAGCTGTTTTTT. Combining the CDR3 with reference TRBV3-1 and TRBJ2-2 gives the whole variable domain DTAVSQTPKYLVTQMGNDKSIKCEQNLGHDTMYWYKQDSKKFLKIMFSYNNKELIINETVPNRFSPKSPDKAHLNLHINSLELGDSAVYFCASSPRASTEGELFFGEGSRLTVL.

At least ten counts were recorded for this clonotype. The CDR3 loop reads CSAPRVAAGGHTDTQYF. CDR3 DNA: TGCAGTGCCCCCAGGGTGGCGGCGGGAGGGCACACAGATACGCAGTATTTT. V gene TRBV20-1 combines with J gene TRBJ2-3; 9 bases are shared with TRBD2. The V and J ends lost 6 bases and 2 bases, in that order; junction bases with no gene match: 15. Germline V gene lookup returns CDR1 DFQATT and CDR2 SNEGSKA (reference sequence). The CDR3 consists of 17 residues.

The gene calls are TRBV6-2 or TRBV6-3 and TRBJ1-1, with a tentative D call TRBD1 (6 bases). The germline CDR1 and CDR2 sequences are MNHEY and SVGEGT. The CDR3 consists of 11 residues. The ends were cut back, 7 bases at V and 11 bases at J, with 14 bases in the middle. CDR3 protein: CASKLQGRAFF. In DNA, the CDR3 is TGTGCCAGCAAGTTGCAGGGGCGTGCTTTCTTT.

A few counts support this clonotype. This chain uses TRBV5-1 with TRBJ2-5; possible D gene TRBD2, 5 bases. The germline V gene has CDR1 SGHRS and CDR2 YFSETQ. V was trimmed by 7 bases and J by 4 bases, leaving 17 bases between them. The length of the CDR3 is 14 residues. CDR3 bases: TGCGCCAGCGGCGAAAGGAGCGAGGGAGAGACCCAGTACTTC. Translated: CASGERSEGETQYF.

This clonotype came up many times. The genes are TRBV5-1 and TRBJ1-1, with D unclear. The CDR3 loop spans 13 amino acids. Trimming left V 5 bases short and J 4 bases short, with 12 bases between. CDR1 is SGHRS, CDR2 YFSETQ, per germline. CDR3 DNA sequence: TGCGCCAGCAGTGCCGGGTCGGCCACTGAAGCTTTCTTT. Translated, it gives CASSAGSATEAFF.

The chain is built from TRBV20-1 and TRBJ2-1; D unresolved. CDR1 DFQATT and CDR2 SNEGSKA come from the germline V gene (reference sequence). The ends were cut back, 5 bases at V and 3 bases at J, with 14 bases in the middle. The CDR3 has 14 residues. CDR3 sequence: CSAAGRPIYNEQFF. As DNA, the CDR3 is TGCAGTGCTGCCGGTAGGCCCATCTACAATGAGCAGTTCTTC.

This clonotype occurred a few times. The V gene is TRBV27, the J gene TRBJ2-3, with TRBD2 as a possible D gene (5 bases). The germline V gene has CDR1 MNHEY and CDR2 SMNVEV (reference sequence). V lost 3 bases, J lost 4 bases, and 17 bases lay in between. The CDR3 loop spans 16 amino acids. In nucleotides, the CDR3 is TGTGCCAGCAGTTTTGGAGGAAGAGCGATCGCAGATACGCAGTATTTT. Translated, it gives CASSFGGRAIADTQYF.

This clonotype has at least ten counts. This chain connects TRBV20-1 to TRBJ2-5; no definite D call. The CDR3 length is 14 residues. The V gene lost 1 base and the J gene lost 2 bases, with 11 bases spanning the gap. From germline, CDR1 is DFQATT and CDR2 SNEGSKA (reference sequence). The CDR3 bases are TGCAGTGCTAGAGTGAACACCGCGCAAGAGACCCAGTACTTC. This translates into CSARVNTAQETQYF.

There are many counts of this clonotype. The chain has TRBV2 and TRBJ2-2, with D possibly TRBD2 on 5 matching bases. The CDR3 totals 15 residues. Deletions cut 0 bases from V and 7 bases from J, with 12 bases between. Germline V gives CDR1 SNHLY, CDR2 FYNNEI. The CDR3 protein is CASSEAASRGGELFF. The CDR3 bases are TGTGCCAGCAGTGAAGCAGCGAGCCGGGGCGGGGAGCTGTTTTTT.